The 6 T cell receptor beta chains presented below share a single source sample, sequenced in a study of CD8+ T cells in alopecia areata. RNA was extracted and reverse transcribed into cDNA as the sequencing template. Profiled with immunoSEQ multiplex PCR; TCRdb holds only in-frame clones, not every one. The sample lists about 140,000 clones, less than 65% occurring once. Material: CD8+ T cells sorted from blood. The receptors were sampled from a human donor in good health.

The V gene is TRBV6-5, the J gene TRBJ2-5; 9 nucleotides agree with TRBD2. In germline, CDR1 is MNHEY, CDR2 SVGAGI. This CDR3 has 14 amino acids. With 8 bases clipped from V and 5 bases from J, the junction kept 9 bases outside the gene matches. DNA of the CDR3: TGTGCCAGCGCTATAGCGGGAGAGGTGGAGACCCAGTACTTC. Translated, it gives CASAIAGEVETQYF.

The chain couples TRBV29-1 to TRBJ2-1; 7 positions match TRBD1. This CDR3 spans 13 amino acids. V dropped 6 bases and J dropped 7; count of bases not matched to a gene: 9. From germline, CDR1 is SQVTM and CDR2 ANQGSEA. CDR3 residues: CSVVGQVRNEQFF. In DNA form, the CDR3 reads TGCAGCGTCGTCGGACAGGTTAGGAATGAGCAGTTCTTC.

This clone was observed a few times. V gene TRBV2 combines with J gene TRBJ2-3; the match to TRBD2 covers 14 bases. The CDR3 sequence is 18 residues long. Unmatched junction bases numbered 10, after V lost 4 bases and J lost 4 bases. Germline CDR1 is SNHLY and CDR2 is FYNNEI. The CDR3 DNA is TGTGCCAGCAGTGTTTCGGGACTAGCGGGAGATCAGGCAGATACGCAGTATTTT. The encoded protein is CASSVSGLAGDQADTQYF.

The rearrangement links TRBV7-6 to TRBJ2-3; D ambiguous. The ends were cut back, 5 bases at V and 2 bases at J, with 8 bases in the middle. In germline, CDR1 is SGHVS, CDR2 FNYEAQ. This CDR3 is built from 13 residues. CDR3 sequence: CASSPGSTDTQYF. The CDR3 nucleotides are TGTGCCAGCAGCCCCGGGTCCACAGATACGCAGTATTTT.

The CDR3 DNA is TGTGCCTGGAGTACTCCCCGCCCCCTTGAGCAGTTCTTC. It specifies CAWSTPRPLEQFF. This chain joins TRBV30 and TRBJ2-1; no firm D call. The CDR3 sequence is 13 residues long. Germline V gene data show CDR1 as GTSNPN and CDR2 as SVGIG (reference sequence). The V gene lost 2 bases and the J gene lost 9 bases, with 14 bases spanning the gap.

V is TRBV27 and J is TRBJ1-3; D might be TRBD1 (5 bases). CDR1 is MNHEY and CDR2 is SMNVEV in the germline V gene (reference sequence). The CDR3 covers 16 residues. Trimming removed 6 bases at V and 2 bases at J, with 17 bases between. The CDR3 DNA reads as TGTGCCAGCAGCCACGGCGTGGGGGGAACTGGAAACACCATATATTTT. Protein: CASSHGVGGTGNTIYF.